This entry lists 10 T cell receptor beta chains sequenced from one sample in a study of cytomegalovirus exposure and HLA in healthy donors. The PCR employed 60 Vbeta primers together with 13 Jbeta primers. Some clones are missing from TCRdb's copy, which holds only in-frame ones; the method was immunoSEQ multiplex PCR. The sample lists 200,000 to 250,000 clones, approximately 85% occurring once. Sequenced material: PBMCs. Receptors were obtained from a woman aged 40 to 50 in good health and CMV-seronegative.

This rearrangement joins TRBV15 to TRBJ2-1; 9 nucleotides agree with TRBD1. This CDR3 is 14 amino acids long. V was pared by 6 bases and J by 6 bases, with 6 bases of the junction left unmatched. CDR1 and CDR2 from the germline V gene are LNHNV and YYDKDF (reference sequence). CDR3 residues: CATRWDRVANEQFF. DNA of the CDR3: TGTGCCACCAGATGGGACAGGGTTGCCAATGAGCAGTTCTTC. Drawing the rest from reference TRBV15 and TRBJ2-1, the complete variable domain is DAMVIQNPRYQVTQFGKPVTLSCSQTLNHNVMYWYQQKSSQAPKLLFHYYDKDFNNEADTPDNFQSRRPNTSFCFLDIRSPGLGDTAMYLCATRWDRVANEQFFGPGTRLTVL.

The chain carries TRBV30 and TRBJ2-7; a weak D match, TRBD2 (6 bases). The length of the CDR3 is 13 residues. The V gene lost 5 bases and the J gene lost 4 bases, with 15 bases spanning the gap. CDR1 is GTSNPN, CDR2 SVGIG, per germline (reference sequence). CDR3 sequence: CAWAGRRRYEQYF. CDR3 sequence (DNA): TGTGCCTGGGCTGGGAGGAGAAGATACGAGCAGTACTTC.

This clone was found once. The chain is built from TRBV7-3 and TRBJ1-1; D unclear. This CDR3 spans 14 amino acids. Per germline, CDR1 SGHTA and CDR2 FQGTGA. V lost 1 base and J 5 bases, leaving 11 bases between the germline ends. CDR3 sequence: CASSLSPARTEAFF. In DNA form, the CDR3 reads TGTGCCAGCAGCTTAAGCCCAGCGAGGACTGAAGCTTTCTTT.

The chain joins TRBV9 to TRBJ2-1; D perhaps matches TRBD2 (5 bases). Germline V gene data show CDR1 as SGDLS and CDR2 as YYNGEE. The CDR3 consists of 11 residues. Trimming took off 4 bases at V and 10 bases at J, with 9 bases between the two ends. CDR3 loop: CASSSSGEQFF. CDR3 DNA sequence: TGTGCCAGCAGCTCCTCGGGAGAGCAGTTCTTC.

V gene TRBV7-3 combines with J gene TRBJ1-2; TRBD1 aligns across 8 bases. Germline V gene lookup returns CDR1 SGHTA and CDR2 FQGTGA. The J segment lost 3 bases and the V segment lost 5 bases, leaving 5 bases of the junction unmatched. This CDR3 contains 14 residues. CDR3 in amino acids: CASSPGQDHYGYTF. The DNA for the CDR3 is TGTGCCAGCAGCCCGGGACAGGACCACTATGGCTACACCTTC. The entire variable domain, with the rest obtained from reference TRBV7-3 and TRBJ1-2, is as follows: GAGVSQTPSNKVTEKGKYVELRCDPISGHTALYWYRQSLGQGPEFLIYFQGTGAADDSGLPNDRFFAVRPEGSVSTLKIQRTERGDSAVYLCASSPGQDHYGYTFGSGTRLTVV.

Here the CDR3 reads CASSLLSEHEQFF. The DNA for the CDR3 is TGTGCCAGCAGCTTATTGTCGGAGCATGAGCAGTTCTTC. The rearrangement joins TRBV7-3 to TRBJ2-1; no clear D. The CDR3 sequence is 13 residues long. Germline-derived CDR1 and CDR2 are SGHTA and FQGTGA. V was pared by 2 bases and J by 8 bases, with 10 bases between.

The J gene is TRBJ2-7, the V gene TRBV6-6, with 15 bases fitting TRBD2. The CDR3 has 16 residues. CDR1 is MNHNY, CDR2 SVGAGI, per germline (reference sequence). J gave up 6 bases and V 6 bases, and 9 bases lay outside the gene matches. CDR3 amino acids: CASSQLPGLAGGEQYF. The CDR3 coding sequence is TGTGCCAGCAGCCAACTACCGGGACTAGCGGGGGGCGAGCAGTACTTC.

The chain is built from TRBV10-3 and TRBJ2-7; TRBD2 aligns across 10 bases. V was pared by 6 bases and J by 0 bases, with 5 bases of the junction left unmatched. Germline V gene data show CDR1 as ENHRY and CDR2 as SYGVKD. The CDR3 loop spans 15 amino acids. The DNA of the CDR3 is TGTGCCATCAGCCCCACTAGCGGGGTCTCCTACGAGCAGTACTTC. Its protein product is CAISPTSGVSYEQYF.

The rearrangement links TRBV11-2 to TRBJ2-5, with TRBD2 matching 8 bases. V dropped 4 bases and J dropped 0; count of bases not matched to a gene: 7. Germline CDR1 reads SGHAT; CDR2 reads FQNNGV. The CDR3 extends over 16 amino acids. CDR3 nucleotide sequence: TGTGCCAGCAGCTCCACAGAGCGGGGGAACCAAGAGACCCAGTACTTC. This gives the protein CASSSTERGNQETQYF.

This chain connects TRBV4-1 to TRBJ2-7; the D is unclear. Trimming removed 2 bases at V and 2 bases at J, with 7 bases between. In germline, CDR1 is MGHRA, CDR2 YSYEKL. CDR3 length: 13 amino acids. CDR3 residues: CASSQSGAYEQYF. The CDR3 coding sequence is TGCGCCAGCAGCCAATCAGGCGCCTACGAGCAGTACTTC.